This is a list of T cell receptor beta chains from one sample in a study of shared clonotypes between healthy human individuals. Sequencing used immunoSEQ multiplex PCR; TCRdb keeps in-frame clones, though not all of them. The data contain 550,000 to 800,000 clones, less than 95% of them singletons. Source material: memory CD8+ T cells from PBMCs. The receptor set was obtained from a man younger than 30 in good health. Some clones in this sample may be carry-over from other donors' samples. Both conserved end residues are part of each CDR3. D genes are given only for firm matches. Expanded clones are given a class, and other clones once, few, many or no size at all.

v_gene	len	j_gene	d_gene	abundance	CDR3aa	CDR3nt
TRBV5-5	12	TRBJ2-1	-	-	CASSLNPGEQFF	TGTGCCAGCAGCTTGAACCCCGGTGAGCAGTTCTTC
TRBV7-2	15	TRBJ1-1	-	-	CASSLAGRGGGEAFF	TGTGCCAGCAGCTTAGCGGGACGTGGGGGAGGCGAAGCTTTCTTT
TRBV28	11	TRBJ1-1	-	few	CASKTQGEAFF	TGTGCCAGCAAAACTCAGGGTGAAGCTTTCTTT
TRBV11-2	16	TRBJ2-7	TRBD1	-	CASSLGPGTGSYEQYF	TGTGCCAGCAGCTTAGGCCCCGGGACAGGGTCCTACGAGCAGTACTTC
TRBV13	13	TRBJ2-7	TRBD1	-	CASSADRDHEQYF	TGTGCCAGCAGCGCGGACAGGGACCACGAGCAGTACTTC
TRBV25-1	14	TRBJ1-5	-	-	CASSDLISNQPQHF	TGTGCCAGCAGTGACTTAATTAGCAATCAGCCCCAGCATTTT
TRBV5-1	14	TRBJ2-7	-	-	CASSLVGNTYEQYF	TGCGCCAGCAGCTTGGTCGGGAACACCTACGAGCAGTACTTC
TRBV6-5	14	TRBJ1-2	TRBD1	-	CASSPTGEFGGYTF	TGTGCCAGCAGTCCCACAGGGGAATTCGGCGGCTACACCTTC
TRBV5-4	15	TRBJ2-3	-	-	CASRPRGGPTDTQYF	TGTGCCAGCAGACCCAGGGGAGGTCCCACAGATACGCAGTATTTT
TRBV9	16	TRBJ2-1	-	-	CASTVGRGSPYNEQFF	TGTGCCAGCACCGTTGGCCGTGGCTCCCCCTACAATGAGCAGTTCTTC
TRBV30	11	TRBJ2-7	-	-	CAWVIAYEQYF	TGTGCCTGGGTCATAGCCTACGAGCAGTACTTC
TRBV10-1	18	TRBJ2-1	TRBD1	-	CASSGPTVGTGASNEQFF	TGCGCCAGCAGTGGACCGACCGTGGGGACAGGTGCGAGCAATGAGCAGTTCTTC
TRBV7-5	19	TRBJ2-5	-	-	CARSLYGTGGIFWEETQYF	TGTGCCAGAAGCTTATACGGGACAGGGGGTATATTTTGGGAAGAGACCCAGTACTTC
TRBV4-2	16	TRBJ2-2	-	-	CASSQGLWANTGELFF	TGTGCCAGCAGCCAAGGCCTCTGGGCGAACACCGGGGAGCTGTTTTTT
TRBV7-9	14	TRBJ1-4	-	-	CASSTGPSNEKLFF	TGTGCCAGCAGCACCGGGCCCTCTAATGAAAAACTGTTTTTT